The source of this T cell receptor beta chain is a study of blood T cell repertoires in COVID-19. Study context: The origin of the acute and convalescent COVID-19 samples was the United States, Italy and Spain.

Original handling: Amplified reference gene primers provided the basis for estimating nucleated cell counts. Data came from immunoSEQ multiplex PCR; TCRdb stores just in-frame clones and leaves some out. V, J and clone size are those of that table, while D and trimming were read from the DNA. The table lists 210,000 or so clones, 80% of them singletons. The CDR3 is made up of 15 amino acids. Germline CDR1 is MNHEY and CDR2 is SMNVEV (reference sequence). V lost 5 bases to trimming and J lost 6 bases; unmatched junction nucleotides: 9. The sequence was collected from a young man with acute COVID-19. Sequenced material: PBMCs or T cells enriched from blood (not recorded which). The chain employs TRBV27 and TRBJ2-1, with 8 positions matching TRBD1. The CDR3 is CASSPHGQGSNEQFF. CDR3 DNA: TGTGCCAGCAGTCCACATGGACAGGGAAGCAATGAGCAGTTCTTC.